The rows below give T cell receptor beta chains drawn from one sample of a study of OX40 agonist ivuxolimab in advanced cancers. The repertoire was sequenced with immunoSEQ multiplex PCR; TCRdb's copy has only in-frame clones and lacks some. The sample contains tens of thousands of clones, 88% of which appear only once. Here the sequenced sample was CD4+ or CD8+ T cells sorted from blood, taken in a trial of the OX40 agonist ivuxolimab. These TCRs come from an adult with an advanced solid tumor such as melanoma, head and neck, liver or kidney cancer. The CDR3 runs from the conserved cysteine through the conserved F or W. The D gene is left open where the match is weak. Size values are once, few and many counts, or a class for expanded clones, and some rows have none.

clone_size	v_call	j_call	d_call	cdr3_nt	cdr3_aa
once	TRBV29-1	TRBJ2-1	NA	TGCAGCGTTGGCCGGACTGACAATGAGCAGTTCTTC	CSVGRTDNEQFF
NA	TRBV4-1	TRBJ1-1	NA	TGCGCCAGCAGCCAAGAAGAATTCCGACATAACACTGAAGCTTTCTTT	CASSQEEFRHNTEAFF
NA	TRBV6-5	TRBJ2-7	TRBD2	TGTGCCAGCAGCTGGTCCGGGAGGGCCGGCGAGCAGTACTTC	CASSWSGRAGEQYF
NA	TRBV18	TRBJ2-7	NA	TGTGCCAGCTCACCAATCAGGGCCAGCGAGCAGTACTTC	CASSPIRASEQYF
NA	TRBV6-1	TRBJ1-4	NA	TGTGCCACTAAAACGGGGACTACAACGGAAAAACTGTTTTTT	CATKTGTTTEKLFF
NA	TRBV9	TRBJ1-3	TRBD1	TGTGCCAGCAGCGAGGAGACAGGGGGCGCGGGAAACACCATATATTTT	CASSEETGGAGNTIYF
NA	TRBV2	TRBJ2-5	NA	TGTGCCAGCGCCGGGACAACCCAAGAGACCCAGTACTTC	CASAGTTQETQYF
NA	TRBV4-2	TRBJ2-1	NA	TGTGCCAGCAGCCAAGAGTCTAGCCGAGGTTACAATGAGCAGTTCTTC	CASSQESSRGYNEQFF
few	TRBV2	TRBJ1-2	TRBD1	TGTGCCTCTCGGACAGGACTTAACTATGGCTACACCTTC	CASRTGLNYGYTF
NA	TRBV28	TRBJ2-7	NA	TGTGCCAGCAGCCCAGTGGTCGGAGCATACTACGAGCAGTACTTC	CASSPVVGAYYEQYF
NA	TRBV18	TRBJ1-1	TRBD1	TGTGCCAGCTCACCGGACAGGGGCACTGAAGCTTTCTTT	CASSPDRGTEAFF
NA	TRBV5-1	TRBJ2-2	NA	TGCGCCAGCAGCTTGGACCCGCCGGACACAACCTGGGAGCTGTTTTTT	CASSLDPPDTTWELFF
once	TRBV4-2	TRBJ2-7	TRBD2	TGTGCCAGCAGCCAAGATGGGATAGCGGGAGTTCTATCCTACGAGCAGTACTTC	CASSQDGIAGVLSYEQYF
once	TRBV19	TRBJ2-7	NA	TGTGCCAGTAGTATACTCCGGCAGCTCCACGAGCAGTACTTC	CASSILRQLHEQYF
few	TRBV25-1	TRBJ1-3	TRBD1	TGTGCCAGCAGTGACCCAGGGGGCCTCTCTGGAAACACCATATATTTT	CASSDPGGLSGNTIYF
once	TRBV18	TRBJ2-1	NA	TGTGCCAGCTCACCACCAATGTTCCCGGTAAATGAGCAGTTCTTC	CASSPPMFPVNEQFF
NA	TRBV27	TRBJ1-6	TRBD1	TGTGCCAGCAGCTCGGACAGGTCGTATTCACCCCTCCACTTT	CASSSDRSYSPLHF
NA	TRBV6-4	TRBJ2-2	TRBD1	TGTGCCAGCAGTCCATGGACAGGGGCGAACACCGGGGAGCTGTTTTTT	CASSPWTGANTGELFF
NA	TRBV4-2	TRBJ2-5	NA	TGTGCCAGCAGCCAAGCCGCGGGCCAAGAGACCCAGTACTTC	CASSQAAGQETQYF
NA	TRBV15	TRBJ2-7	TRBD1	TGTGCCACCAGCAGGGACCGGACAGGTAACGAGCAGTACTTC	CATSRDRTGNEQYF
NA	TRBV13	TRBJ2-3	TRBD2	TGTGCCAGCAGCTTTGGAGGGAGGGCCTCTAGCACAGATACGCAGTATTTT	CASSFGGRASSTDTQYF
NA	TRBV28	TRBJ2-3	TRBD2	TGTGCCAGCAGTGCCATGACTAGCGGGAGTTGGGATACGCAGTATTTT	CASSAMTSGSWDTQYF
NA	TRBV19	TRBJ1-1	NA	TGTGCCAGTAGTAGCTGGACGGTGAACACTGAAGCTTTCTTT	CASSSWTVNTEAFF
NA	TRBV30	TRBJ1-2	NA	TGTGCCTGGAGTCGGACGGTCTTAAGTTATGGCTACACCTTC	CAWSRTVLSYGYTF
NA	TRBV29-1	TRBJ2-1	NA	TGCAGCGGCCTCTCCCTGGGGACCCACAATGAGCAGTTCTTC	CSGLSLGTHNEQFF
few	TRBV7-6	TRBJ2-1	TRBD2	TGTGCCAGCAGCTTAGGGTCGGGACTAGCGGGAGAGGCCCATGAGCAGTTCTTC	CASSLGSGLAGEAHEQFF
few	TRBV7-6	TRBJ1-3	NA	TGTGCCAGCAGCTTAGCGTCCCCGAAAAGCTCTGGAAACACCATATATTTT	CASSLASPKSSGNTIYF
NA	TRBV5-1	TRBJ2-3	TRBD2	TGCGCCAGCAGCTCGGGACTAGCGGGAGAGGGGATAGATACGCAGTATTTT	CASSSGLAGEGIDTQYF
NA	TRBV13	TRBJ1-2	NA	TGTGCCAGCAGCCCCCGGGGGGATAACTATGGCTACACCTTC	CASSPRGDNYGYTF
NA	TRBV11-1	TRBJ2-5	TRBD1	TGTGCCAGCAGCTTAACTCGGACAGGGGAAGAGACCCAGTACTTC	CASSLTRTGEETQYF
NA	TRBV4-2	TRBJ2-1	NA	TGTGCCAGCAGCCAAGACCTTCAGGGCGTCAGCTCCTACAATGAGCAGTTCTTC	CASSQDLQGVSSYNEQFF
NA	TRBV28	TRBJ2-5	TRBD2	TGTGCCAGCAGCCTTCGATCTTCTAGCGGGAGTTCCGGGGAGACCCAGTACTTC	CASSLRSSSGSSGETQYF
NA	TRBV7-3	TRBJ2-1	TRBD2	TGTGCCAGCAGCTTAAATCCAGCGGGAGGGTACAATGAGCAGTTCTTC	CASSLNPAGGYNEQFF
NA	TRBV28	TRBJ2-7	NA	TGTGCCAGCAGTAACAGGGTCGACGAGCAGTACTTC	CASSNRVDEQYF
NA	TRBV10-3	TRBJ1-4	NA	TGTGCCATCAGTGAAGGTGCAACTAATGAAAAACTGTTTTTT	CAISEGATNEKLFF
NA	TRBV5-1	TRBJ2-6	NA	TGCGCCAGCAGCCCCCCCGGCGGGGCCAACGTCCTGACTTTC	CASSPPGGANVLTF
NA	TRBV2	TRBJ2-7	TRBD1	TGTGCCAGCAACAAAGGGGACAGGGTGAGCGAGCAGTACTTC	CASNKGDRVSEQYF
NA	TRBV2	TRBJ2-1	NA	TGTGCCAGCAGTGATTTGGGGATTGGGCAGTTCTTC	CASSDLGIGQFF
NA	TRBV6-1	TRBJ2-3	TRBD1	TGTGCCAGCAGTGAAAGTGGGACAGGGACAGATACGCAGTATTTT	CASSESGTGTDTQYF